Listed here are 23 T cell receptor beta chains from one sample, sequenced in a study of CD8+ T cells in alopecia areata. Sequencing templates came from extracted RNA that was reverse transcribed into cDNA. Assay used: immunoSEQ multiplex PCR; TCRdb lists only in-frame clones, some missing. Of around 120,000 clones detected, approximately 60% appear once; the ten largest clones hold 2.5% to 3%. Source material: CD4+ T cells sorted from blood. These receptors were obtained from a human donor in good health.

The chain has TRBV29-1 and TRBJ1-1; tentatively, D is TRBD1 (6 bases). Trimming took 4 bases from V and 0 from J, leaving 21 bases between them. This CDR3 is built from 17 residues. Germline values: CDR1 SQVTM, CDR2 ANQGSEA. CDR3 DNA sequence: TGCAGCGTTGTGGGACGGGACAAGCCCTACATGAACACTGAAGCTTTCTTT. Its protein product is CSVVGRDKPYMNTEAFF.

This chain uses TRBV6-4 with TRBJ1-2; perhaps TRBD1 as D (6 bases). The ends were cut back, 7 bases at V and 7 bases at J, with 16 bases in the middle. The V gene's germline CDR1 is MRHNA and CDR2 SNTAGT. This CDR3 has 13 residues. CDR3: CASKGQGSRGYTF. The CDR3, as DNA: TGTGCCAGCAAGGGGCAGGGGAGCCGTGGCTACACCTTC.

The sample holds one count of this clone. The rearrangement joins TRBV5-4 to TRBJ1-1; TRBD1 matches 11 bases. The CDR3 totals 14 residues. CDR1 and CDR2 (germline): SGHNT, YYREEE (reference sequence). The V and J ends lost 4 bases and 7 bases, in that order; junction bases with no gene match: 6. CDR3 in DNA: TGTGCCAGCAGCCCCCGGGACAGGGGGATTGAAGCTTTCTTT. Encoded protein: CASSPRDRGIEAFF.

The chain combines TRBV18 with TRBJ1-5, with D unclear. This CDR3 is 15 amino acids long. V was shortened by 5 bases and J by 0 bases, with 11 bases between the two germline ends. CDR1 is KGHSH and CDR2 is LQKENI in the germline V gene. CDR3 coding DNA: TGTGCCAGCTCAACAAGCATAAATAGCAATCAGCCCCAGCATTTT. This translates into CASSTSINSNQPQHF.

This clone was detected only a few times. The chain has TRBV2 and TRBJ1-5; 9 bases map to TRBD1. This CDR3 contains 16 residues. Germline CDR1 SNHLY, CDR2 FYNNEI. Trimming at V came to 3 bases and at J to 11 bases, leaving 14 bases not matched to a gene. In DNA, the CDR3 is TGTGCCAGCAGTGAGAGGGACAGGGAAGGAATCGGGACCCAGCATTTT. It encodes CASSERDREGIGTQHF.

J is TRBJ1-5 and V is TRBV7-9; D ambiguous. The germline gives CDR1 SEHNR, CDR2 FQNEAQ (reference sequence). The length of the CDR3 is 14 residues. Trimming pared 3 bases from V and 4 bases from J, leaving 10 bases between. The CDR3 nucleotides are TGTGCCAGCAGCTTTGGGTTGGAGAATCAGCCCCAGCATTTT. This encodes CASSFGLENQPQHF.

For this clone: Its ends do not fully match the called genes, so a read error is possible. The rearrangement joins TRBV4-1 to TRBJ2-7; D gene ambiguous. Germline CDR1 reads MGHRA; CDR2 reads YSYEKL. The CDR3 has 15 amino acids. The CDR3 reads CASNQALPPSYEQYF. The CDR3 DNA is TGCGCCAGCAACCAAGCTCTTCCCCCCTCCTACGAGCAGTACTTC.

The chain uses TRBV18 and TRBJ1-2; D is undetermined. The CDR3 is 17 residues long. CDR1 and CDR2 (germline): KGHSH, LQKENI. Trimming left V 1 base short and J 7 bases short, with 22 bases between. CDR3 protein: CASSPLAQETELRGYTF. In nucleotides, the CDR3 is TGTGCCAGCTCACCACTCGCTCAGGAGACCGAACTACGTGGCTACACCTTC.

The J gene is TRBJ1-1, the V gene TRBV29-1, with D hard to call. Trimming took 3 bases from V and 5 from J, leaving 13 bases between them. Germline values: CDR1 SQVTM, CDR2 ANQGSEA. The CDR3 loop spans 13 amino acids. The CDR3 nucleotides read TGCAGCGTTGACCCCGAAAGTGGAACTGAAGCTTTCTTT. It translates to CSVDPESGTEAFF.

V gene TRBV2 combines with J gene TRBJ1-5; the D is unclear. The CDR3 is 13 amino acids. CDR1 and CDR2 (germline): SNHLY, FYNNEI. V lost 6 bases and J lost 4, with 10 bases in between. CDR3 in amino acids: CASSGEGNQPQHF. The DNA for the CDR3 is TGTGCCAGCAGCGGCGAAGGAAATCAGCCCCAGCATTTT.

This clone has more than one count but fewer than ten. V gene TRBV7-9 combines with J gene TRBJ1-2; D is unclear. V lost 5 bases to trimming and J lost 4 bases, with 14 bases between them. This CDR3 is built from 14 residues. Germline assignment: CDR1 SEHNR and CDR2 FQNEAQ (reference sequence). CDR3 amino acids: CASSPLGGGYGYTF. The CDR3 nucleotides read TGTGCCAGCAGCCCATTAGGAGGTGGCTATGGCTACACCTTC.

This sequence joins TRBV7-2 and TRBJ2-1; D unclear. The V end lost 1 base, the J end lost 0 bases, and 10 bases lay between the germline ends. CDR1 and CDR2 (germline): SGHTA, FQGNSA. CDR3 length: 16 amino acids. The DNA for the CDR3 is TGTGCCAGCAGCTTAGGGGCTCCACGCTCCTACAATGAGCAGTTCTTC. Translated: CASSLGAPRSYNEQFF.

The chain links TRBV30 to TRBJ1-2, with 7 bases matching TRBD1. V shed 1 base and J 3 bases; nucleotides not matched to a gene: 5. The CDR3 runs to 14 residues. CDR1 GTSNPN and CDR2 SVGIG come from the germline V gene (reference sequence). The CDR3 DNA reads TGTGCCTGGAGTGAACAGGGGTTTTACTATGGCTACACCTTC. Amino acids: CAWSEQGFYYGYTF.

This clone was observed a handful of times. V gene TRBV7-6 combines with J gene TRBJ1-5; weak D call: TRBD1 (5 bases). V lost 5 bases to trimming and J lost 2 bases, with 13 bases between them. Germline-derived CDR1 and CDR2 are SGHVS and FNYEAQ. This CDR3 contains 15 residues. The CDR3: CASSQGQGGNQPQHF. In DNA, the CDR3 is TGTGCCAGCAGCCAGGGCCAGGGCGGCAATCAGCCCCAGCATTTT.

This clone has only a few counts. CDR3 in DNA: TGTGCTAGTGGTCAAAGTGGGGCTGGGCATGGCTACACCTTC. Translation: CASGQSGAGHGYTF. The J gene is TRBJ1-2, the V gene TRBV12-5; a weak D match, TRBD1 (5 bases). With 5 bases removed from V and 6 bases from J, the gap between germline ends came to 16 bases. Germline V CDR1 and CDR2: LGHNT, FRNRAP. The length of the CDR3 is 14 residues.

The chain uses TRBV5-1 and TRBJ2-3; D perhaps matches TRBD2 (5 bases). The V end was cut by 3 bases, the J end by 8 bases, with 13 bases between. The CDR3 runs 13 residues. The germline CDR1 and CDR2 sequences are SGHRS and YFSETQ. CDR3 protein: CASSSDPGGTQYF. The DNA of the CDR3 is TGCGCCAGCAGCTCCGACCCTGGAGGTACGCAGTATTTT.

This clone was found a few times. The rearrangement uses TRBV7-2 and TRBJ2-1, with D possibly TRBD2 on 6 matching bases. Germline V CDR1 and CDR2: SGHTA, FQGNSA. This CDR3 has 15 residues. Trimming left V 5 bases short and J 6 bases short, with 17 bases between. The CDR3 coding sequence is TGTGCCAGCAGCCTCCTTGCGGGGTCCAGCAATGAGCAGTTCTTC. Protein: CASSLLAGSSNEQFF.

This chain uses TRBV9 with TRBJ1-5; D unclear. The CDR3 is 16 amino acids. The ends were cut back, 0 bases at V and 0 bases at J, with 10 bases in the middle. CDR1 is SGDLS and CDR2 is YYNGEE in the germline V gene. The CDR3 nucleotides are TGTGCCAGCAGCGTAGGCGAGGGAGATAGCAATCAGCCCCAGCATTTT. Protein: CASSVGEGDSNQPQHF.

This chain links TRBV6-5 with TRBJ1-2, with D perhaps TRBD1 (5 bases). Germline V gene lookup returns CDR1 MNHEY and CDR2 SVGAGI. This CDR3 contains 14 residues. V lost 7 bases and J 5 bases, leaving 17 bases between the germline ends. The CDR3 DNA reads TGTGCCAGCAATAACTACCGGGACGGATATGGCTACACCTTC. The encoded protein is CASNNYRDGYGYTF.

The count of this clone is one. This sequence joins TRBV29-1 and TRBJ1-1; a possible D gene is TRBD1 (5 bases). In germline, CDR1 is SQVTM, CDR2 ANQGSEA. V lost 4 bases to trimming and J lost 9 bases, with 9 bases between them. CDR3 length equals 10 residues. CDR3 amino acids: CSVGNRKAFF. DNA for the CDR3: TGCAGCGTTGGGAACAGGAAAGCTTTCTTT.

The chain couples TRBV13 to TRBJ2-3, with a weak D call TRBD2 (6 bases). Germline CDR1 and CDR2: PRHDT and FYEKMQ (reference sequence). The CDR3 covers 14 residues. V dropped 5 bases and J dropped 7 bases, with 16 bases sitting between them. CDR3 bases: TGTGCCAGCAGCCAGACTAGTCGAGCGCATACGCAGTATTTT. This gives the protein CASSQTSRAHTQYF.

This CDR3 is CASSLTGTYYEQYF. The CDR3 DNA reads as TGTGCCAGCAGCTTGACCGGGACCTACTACGAGCAGTACTTC. The chain combines TRBV7-2 with TRBJ2-7; D may match TRBD1 or TRBD2 (5 bases each). Germline V gene sequence: CDR1 SGHTA, CDR2 FQGNSA. With 3 bases removed from V and 3 bases from J, the gap between germline ends came to 12 bases. The CDR3 has 14 residues.

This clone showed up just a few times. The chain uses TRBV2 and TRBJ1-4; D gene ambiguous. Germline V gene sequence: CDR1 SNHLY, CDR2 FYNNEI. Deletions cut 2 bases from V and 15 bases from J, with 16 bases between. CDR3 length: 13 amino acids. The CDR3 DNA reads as TGTGCCAGCAGTGAAAAGGGCCTCAGCGGGGTGTTTTTT. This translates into CASSEKGLSGVFF.